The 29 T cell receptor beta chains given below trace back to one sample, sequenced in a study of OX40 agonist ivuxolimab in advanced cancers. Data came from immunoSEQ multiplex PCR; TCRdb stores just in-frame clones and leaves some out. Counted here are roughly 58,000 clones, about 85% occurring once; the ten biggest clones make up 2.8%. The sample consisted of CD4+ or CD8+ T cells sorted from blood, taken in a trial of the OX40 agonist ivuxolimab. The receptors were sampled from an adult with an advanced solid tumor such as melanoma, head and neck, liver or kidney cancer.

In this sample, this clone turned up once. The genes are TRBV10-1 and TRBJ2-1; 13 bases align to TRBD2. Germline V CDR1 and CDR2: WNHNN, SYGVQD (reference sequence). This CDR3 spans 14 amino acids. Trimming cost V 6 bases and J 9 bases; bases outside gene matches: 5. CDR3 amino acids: CASSRTSGSSEQFF. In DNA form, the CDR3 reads TGCGCCAGCAGCCGGACTAGCGGGAGCAGTGAGCAGTTCTTC.

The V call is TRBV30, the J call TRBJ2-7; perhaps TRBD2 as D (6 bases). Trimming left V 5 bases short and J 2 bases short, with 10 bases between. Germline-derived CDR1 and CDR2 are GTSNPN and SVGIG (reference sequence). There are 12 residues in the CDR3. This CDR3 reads CAWAWGAYEQYF. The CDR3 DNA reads TGTGCCTGGGCCTGGGGGGCCTACGAGCAGTACTTC.

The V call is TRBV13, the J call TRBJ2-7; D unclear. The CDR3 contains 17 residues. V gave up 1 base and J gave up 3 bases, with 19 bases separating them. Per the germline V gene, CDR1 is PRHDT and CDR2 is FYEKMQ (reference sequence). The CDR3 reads CASSLEGGGLKVYEQYF. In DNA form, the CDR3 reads TGTGCCAGCAGCTTAGAGGGCGGCGGCCTGAAGGTCTACGAGCAGTACTTC.

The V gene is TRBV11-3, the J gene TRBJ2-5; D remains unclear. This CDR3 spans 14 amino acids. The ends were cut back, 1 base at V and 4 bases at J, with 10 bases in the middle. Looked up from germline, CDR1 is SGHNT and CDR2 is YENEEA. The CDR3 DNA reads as TGTGCCAGCAGCTTAGCCCGCGTGGGAGAGACCCAGTACTTC. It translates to CASSLARVGETQYF. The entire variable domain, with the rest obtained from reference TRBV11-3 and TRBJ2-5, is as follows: EAGVVQSPRYKIIEKKQPVAFWCNPISGHNTLYWYLQNLGQGPELLIRYENEEAVDDSQLPKDRFSAERLKGVDSTLKIQPAELGDSAVYLCASSLARVGETQYFGPGTRLLVL.

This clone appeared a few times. The CDR3 DNA reads TGTGCCAGTAGAACAGGCTCTGGGGCCAACGTCCTGACTTTC. This gives the protein CASRTGSGANVLTF. The chain joins TRBV19 to TRBJ2-6; a weak D match, TRBD1 (5 bases). The CDR3 runs to 14 residues. Germline CDR1 LNHDA, CDR2 SQIVND (reference sequence). V dropped 6 bases and J dropped 0 bases, with 6 bases sitting between them.

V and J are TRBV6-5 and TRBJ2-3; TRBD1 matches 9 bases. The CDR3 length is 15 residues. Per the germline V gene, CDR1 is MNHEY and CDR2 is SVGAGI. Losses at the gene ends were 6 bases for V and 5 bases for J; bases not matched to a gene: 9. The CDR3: CASRADRGWRDTQYF. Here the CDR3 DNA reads TGTGCCAGCAGAGCCGACAGGGGGTGGAGAGATACGCAGTATTTT.

The CDR3 is CASSIGVNYGYTF. CDR3 nucleotide sequence: TGTGCCAGCAGTATCGGGGTAAACTATGGCTACACCTTC. This chain uses TRBV27 with TRBJ1-2; D is unresolved. CDR3 length: 13 residues. Germline V CDR1 and CDR2: MNHEY, SMNVEV (reference sequence). Trimming pared 5 bases from V and 2 bases from J, leaving 9 bases between.

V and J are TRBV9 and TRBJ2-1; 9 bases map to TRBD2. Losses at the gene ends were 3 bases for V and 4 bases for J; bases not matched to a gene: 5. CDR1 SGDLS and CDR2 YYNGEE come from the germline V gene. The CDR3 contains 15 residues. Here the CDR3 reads CASSARLAEYNEQFF. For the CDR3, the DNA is TGTGCCAGCAGCGCCAGACTAGCGGAGTACAATGAGCAGTTCTTC. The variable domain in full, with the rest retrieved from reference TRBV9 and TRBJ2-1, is DSGVTQTPKHLITATGQRVTLRCSPRSGDLSVYWYQQSLDQGLQFLIQYYNGEERAKGNILERFSAQQFPDLHSELNLSSLELGDSALYFCASSARLAEYNEQFFGPGTRLTVL.

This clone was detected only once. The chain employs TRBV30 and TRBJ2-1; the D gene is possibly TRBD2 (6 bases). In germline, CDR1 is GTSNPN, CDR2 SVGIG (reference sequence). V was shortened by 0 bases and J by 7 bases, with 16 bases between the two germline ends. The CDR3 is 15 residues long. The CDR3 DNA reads TGTGCCTGGAGTGTTGGGGGGAACGCCCGGAATGAGCAGTTCTTC. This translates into CAWSVGGNARNEQFF.

The CDR3: CASRHRPSTEQFF. CDR3 DNA sequence: TGTGCCAGCAGGCACCGCCCCAGCACTGAGCAGTTCTTC. This chain joins TRBV6-5 and TRBJ2-1; no reliable D call. Germline lookup yields CDR1 MNHEY and CDR2 SVGAGI. CDR3 length: 13 amino acids. V lost 6 bases to trimming and J lost 9 bases, with 15 bases between them.

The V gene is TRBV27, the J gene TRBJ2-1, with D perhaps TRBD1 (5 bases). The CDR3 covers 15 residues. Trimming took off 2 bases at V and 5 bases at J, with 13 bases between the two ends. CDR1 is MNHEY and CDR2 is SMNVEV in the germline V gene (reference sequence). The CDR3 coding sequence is TGTGCCAGCAGTTTACGGCAGGGATGGAACAATGAGCAGTTCTTC. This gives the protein CASSLRQGWNNEQFF.

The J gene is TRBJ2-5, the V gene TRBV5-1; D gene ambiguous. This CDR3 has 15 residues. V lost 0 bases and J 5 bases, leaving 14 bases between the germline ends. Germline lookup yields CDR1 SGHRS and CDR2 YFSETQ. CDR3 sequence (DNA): TGCGCCAGCAGCTTGGAACCGATGGCGTATGAGACCCAGTACTTC. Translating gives CASSLEPMAYETQYF.

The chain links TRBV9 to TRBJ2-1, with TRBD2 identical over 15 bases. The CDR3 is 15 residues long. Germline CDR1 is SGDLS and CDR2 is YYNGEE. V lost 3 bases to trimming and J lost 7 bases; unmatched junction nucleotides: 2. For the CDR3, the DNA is TGTGCCAGCAGCGCGGGACTAGCGGGGGGTAATGAGCAGTTCTTC. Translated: CASSAGLAGGNEQFF.

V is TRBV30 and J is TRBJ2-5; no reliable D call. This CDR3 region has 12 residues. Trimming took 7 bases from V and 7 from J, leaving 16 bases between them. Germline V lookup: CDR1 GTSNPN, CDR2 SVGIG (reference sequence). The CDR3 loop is CASDLPKTTQYF. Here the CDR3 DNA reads TGTGCCTCTGACCTACCCAAGACGACCCAGTACTTC.

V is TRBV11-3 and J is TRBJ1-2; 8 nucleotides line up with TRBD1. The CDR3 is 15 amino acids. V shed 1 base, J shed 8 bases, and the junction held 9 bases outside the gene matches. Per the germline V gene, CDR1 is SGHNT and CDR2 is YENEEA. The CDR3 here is CASSLGGQGSRGYTF. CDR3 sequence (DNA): TGTGCCAGCAGCTTAGGAGGACAGGGATCTCGGGGCTACACCTTC.

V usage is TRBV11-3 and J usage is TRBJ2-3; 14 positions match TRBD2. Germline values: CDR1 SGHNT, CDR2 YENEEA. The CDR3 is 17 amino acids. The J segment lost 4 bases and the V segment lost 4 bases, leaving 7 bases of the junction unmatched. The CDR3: CASSSRLAGGLPDTQYF. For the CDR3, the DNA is TGTGCCAGCAGCTCCAGACTAGCGGGGGGGCTCCCAGATACGCAGTATTTT.

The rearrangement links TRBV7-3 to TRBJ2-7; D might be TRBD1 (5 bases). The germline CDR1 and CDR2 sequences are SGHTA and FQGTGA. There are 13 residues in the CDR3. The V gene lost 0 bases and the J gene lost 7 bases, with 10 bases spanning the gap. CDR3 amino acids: CASSLTAPGEQYF. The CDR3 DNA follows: TGTGCCAGCAGCTTAACTGCCCCAGGGGAGCAGTACTTC.

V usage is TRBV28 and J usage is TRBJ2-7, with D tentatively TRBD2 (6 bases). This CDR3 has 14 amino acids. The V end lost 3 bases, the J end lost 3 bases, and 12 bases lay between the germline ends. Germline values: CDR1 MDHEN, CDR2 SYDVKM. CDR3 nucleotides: TGTGCCAGCAGTTTCGGGGGATCTGACTACGAGCAGTACTTC. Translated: CASSFGGSDYEQYF.

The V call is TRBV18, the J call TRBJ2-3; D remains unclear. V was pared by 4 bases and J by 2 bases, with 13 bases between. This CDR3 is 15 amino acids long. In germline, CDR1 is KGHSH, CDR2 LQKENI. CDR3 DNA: TGTGCCAGCTCACTAGGTCCTGGAGCCACAGATACGCAGTATTTT. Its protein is CASSLGPGATDTQYF.

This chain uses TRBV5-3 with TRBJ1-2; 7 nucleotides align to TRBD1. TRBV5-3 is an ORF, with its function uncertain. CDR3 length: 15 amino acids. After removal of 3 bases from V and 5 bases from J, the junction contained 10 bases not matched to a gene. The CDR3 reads CARSSWGQRTYGYTF. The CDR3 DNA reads TGTGCCAGAAGCTCATGGGGACAGAGAACTTATGGCTACACCTTC.

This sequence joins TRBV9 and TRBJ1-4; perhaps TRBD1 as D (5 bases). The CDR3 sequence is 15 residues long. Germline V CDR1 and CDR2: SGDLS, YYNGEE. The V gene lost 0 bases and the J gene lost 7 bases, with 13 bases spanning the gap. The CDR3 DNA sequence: TGTGCCAGCAGCGTAGGTGTGCAGGGTGGTGAAAAACTGTTTTTT. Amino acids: CASSVGVQGGEKLFF.

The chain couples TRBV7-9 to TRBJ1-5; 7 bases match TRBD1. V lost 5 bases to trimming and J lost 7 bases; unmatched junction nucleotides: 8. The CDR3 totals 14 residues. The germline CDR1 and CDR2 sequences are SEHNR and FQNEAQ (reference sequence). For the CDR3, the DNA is TGTGCCAGCAGCCAGACAGGGAGAGGGCAGCCCCAGCATTTT. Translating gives CASSQTGRGQPQHF. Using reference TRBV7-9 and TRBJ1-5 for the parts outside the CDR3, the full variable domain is DTGVSQNPRHKITKRGQNVTFRCDPISEHNRLYWYRQTLGQGPEFLTYFQNEAQLEKSRLLSDRFSAERPKGSFSTLEIQRTEQGDSAMYLCASSQTGRGQPQHFGDGTRLSIL.

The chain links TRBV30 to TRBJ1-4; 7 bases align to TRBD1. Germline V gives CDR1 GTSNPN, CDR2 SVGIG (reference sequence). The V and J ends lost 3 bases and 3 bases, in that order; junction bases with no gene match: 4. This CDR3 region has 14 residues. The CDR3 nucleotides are TGTGCCTGGAGCCTCGGGACAGCTAATGAAAAACTGTTTTTT. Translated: CAWSLGTANEKLFF.

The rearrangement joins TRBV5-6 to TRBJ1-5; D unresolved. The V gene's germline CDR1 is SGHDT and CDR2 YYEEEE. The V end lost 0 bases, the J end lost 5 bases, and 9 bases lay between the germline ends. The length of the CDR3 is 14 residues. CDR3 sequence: CASSLVGGDQPQHF. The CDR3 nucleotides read TGTGCCAGCAGCTTGGTAGGCGGGGATCAGCCCCAGCATTTT.

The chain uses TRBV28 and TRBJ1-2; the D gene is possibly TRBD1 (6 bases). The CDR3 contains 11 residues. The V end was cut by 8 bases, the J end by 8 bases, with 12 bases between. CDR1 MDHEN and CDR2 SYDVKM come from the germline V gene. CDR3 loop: CASDTGRGYTF. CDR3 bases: TGTGCCAGCGACACAGGGAGGGGCTACACCTTC.

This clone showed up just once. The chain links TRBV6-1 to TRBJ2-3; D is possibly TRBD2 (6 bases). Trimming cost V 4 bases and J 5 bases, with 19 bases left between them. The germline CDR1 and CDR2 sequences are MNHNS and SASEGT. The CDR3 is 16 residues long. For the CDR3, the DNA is TGTGCCAGCAGTGGAAACGGGAGACGTCCCTTAGATACGCAGTATTTT. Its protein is CASSGNGRRPLDTQYF.

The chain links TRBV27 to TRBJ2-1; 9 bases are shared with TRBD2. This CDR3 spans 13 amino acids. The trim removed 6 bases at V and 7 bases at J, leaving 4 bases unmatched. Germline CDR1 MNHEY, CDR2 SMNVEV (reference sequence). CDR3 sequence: CASSGLARNEQFF. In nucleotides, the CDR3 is TGTGCCAGCAGCGGACTAGCGAGGAATGAGCAGTTCTTC.

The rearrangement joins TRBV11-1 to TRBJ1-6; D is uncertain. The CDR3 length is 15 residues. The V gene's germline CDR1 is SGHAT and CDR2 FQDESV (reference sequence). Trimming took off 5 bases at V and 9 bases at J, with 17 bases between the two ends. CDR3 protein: CASSPLRGGTSPLHF. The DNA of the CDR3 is TGTGCCAGCAGCCCACTCCGTGGCGGTACTTCACCCCTCCACTTT.

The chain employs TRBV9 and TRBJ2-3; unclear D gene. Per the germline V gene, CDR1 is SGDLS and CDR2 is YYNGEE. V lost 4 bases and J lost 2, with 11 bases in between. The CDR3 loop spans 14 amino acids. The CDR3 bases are TGTGCCAGCAGCCCAGCAGGATTCACAGATACGCAGTATTTT. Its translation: CASSPAGFTDTQYF.